These 13 T cell receptor beta chains originate from one sample sequenced in a study of patients and donors after allogeneic stem cell transplantation. TCRdb independently ran MiXCR on the RT-PCR reads; one entry per CDR3 protein. The sample yields over 65,000 distinct CDR3 sequences, around a quarter seen once. What was sequenced was blood, either unsorted or a sorted T cell fraction (not recorded which). The receptors were sampled from a human donor who was either an allogeneic HSCT recipient or a stem cell or donor lymphocyte infusion donor (not recorded which). It is not recorded whose cells these are; they may come from a transplant donor.

The CDR3 region is CASSPKGISGNTIYF. The DNA for the CDR3 is TGTGCCAGCAGCCCAAAGGGCATCTCTGGAAACACCATATATTTT. The chain carries TRBV9 and TRBJ1-3; D uncertain. CDR3 length: 15 amino acids. Germline CDR1 reads SGDLS; CDR2 reads YYNGEE. The V and J ends lost 4 bases and 0 bases respectively, with 11 bases between them.

This clonotype was detected ten times or more. The genes are TRBV9 and TRBJ1-1; D is unclear. Germline CDR1 is SGDLS and CDR2 is YYNGEE. This CDR3 is 15 amino acids long. The germline V and J ends were trimmed by 4 bases and 5 bases, with 18 bases remaining between them. Written as DNA, the CDR3 is TGTGCCAGCAGCCCCCACACGGGGTCAGAAACTGAAGCTTTCTTT. Protein product: CASSPHTGSETEAFF.

The table lists this clonotype with a few counts. This chain links TRBV5-1 with TRBJ1-3; D may be TRBD1 (5 bases). In germline, CDR1 is SGHRS, CDR2 YFSETQ. Trimming stripped 4 bases from V and 0 bases from J, with 14 bases between. This CDR3 spans 16 amino acids. In DNA, the CDR3 is TGCGCCAGCAGCCCGATGGGACCGAACTCTGGAAACACCATATATTTT. It codes for CASSPMGPNSGNTIYF.

This clonotype was recorded a few times. The rearrangement uses TRBV10-3 and TRBJ2-7; D is undetermined. This CDR3 has 11 amino acids. V was shortened by 1 base and J by 5 bases, with 3 bases between the two germline ends. Germline CDR1 and CDR2: ENHRY and SYGVKD. The CDR3 is CAISEFDEQYF. Written as DNA, the CDR3 is TGTGCCATCAGTGAGTTCGACGAGCAGTACTTC.

This clonotype was seen more than once but under ten times. The chain uses TRBV20-1 and TRBJ1-1; D not resolved. Germline CDR1 and CDR2: DFQATT and SNEGSKA (reference sequence). Trimming cost V 4 bases and J 0 bases, with 9 bases left between them. CDR3 length: 13 amino acids. This chain's CDR3 is CSAIGSLNTEAFF. The CDR3 DNA reads TGCAGTGCTATTGGGTCCTTGAACACTGAAGCTTTCTTT.

The V call is TRBV10-3, the J call TRBJ1-4; 7 nucleotides agree with TRBD1. The germline V gene has CDR1 ENHRY and CDR2 SYGVKD. V lost 5 bases to trimming and J lost 8 bases; unmatched junction nucleotides: 8. The CDR3 totals 14 residues. In DNA form, the CDR3 reads TGTGCCATCAGTCACGACAGGGATCACGAAAAACTGTTTTTT. The encoded protein is CAISHDRDHEKLFF.

V usage is TRBV4-3 and J usage is TRBJ2-6; tentatively, D is TRBD1 (5 bases). V shed 4 bases and J shed 2 bases, with 12 bases lying between them. Germline loops: CDR1 LGHNA, CDR2 YSLEER. The CDR3 has 16 residues. The CDR3 DNA reads as TGCGCCAGCAGCCTAGTCGCAGGGACTGGGGCCAACGTCCTGACTTTC. Protein sequence: CASSLVAGTGANVLTF.

The CDR3 nucleotides are TGTGCCAGTAGTATAGACGGGTCCGTACTGGGTAGCTCCTACAATGAGCAGTTCTTC. It yields the protein CASSIDGSVLGSSYNEQFF. The chain recombines TRBV19 with TRBJ2-1; D remains ambiguous. This CDR3 has 19 residues. V was shortened by 0 bases and J by 0 bases, with 18 bases between the two germline ends. Germline V gene data show CDR1 as LNHDA and CDR2 as SQIVND (reference sequence).

A few counts support this clonotype. The rearrangement joins TRBV7-9 to TRBJ2-3; perhaps D is TRBD1 or TRBD2 (5 bases each). V shed 3 bases and J shed 4 bases, with 11 bases lying between them. Looked up from germline, CDR1 is SEHNR and CDR2 is FQNEAQ (reference sequence). CDR3 length: 14 residues. Here the CDR3 reads CASSLGPIPDTQYF. The CDR3 nucleotides are TGTGCCAGCAGCTTGGGACCAATCCCAGATACGCAGTATTTT.

This clonotype has only a few counts. The chain has TRBV4-3 and TRBJ1-3, with D perhaps matching TRBD1 (5 bases). The CDR3 runs 16 residues. In germline, CDR1 is LGHNA, CDR2 YSLEER. V lost 3 bases, J lost 2 bases, and 14 bases lay in between. This chain's CDR3 is CASSQAPGTAGNTIYF. The DNA of the CDR3 is TGCGCCAGCAGCCAGGCCCCAGGGACGGCTGGAAACACCATATATTTT.

There are many counts of this clonotype. This rearrangement joins TRBV27 to TRBJ1-2; no clear D gene. The germline V and J ends were trimmed by 8 bases and 7 bases, with 11 bases remaining between them. Germline V CDR1 and CDR2: MNHEY, SMNVEV (reference sequence). This CDR3 has 11 amino acids. The CDR3 DNA is TGTGCCAGCGGCATCTTGGGTGGCTACACCTTC. Protein sequence: CASGILGGYTF.

The gene calls are TRBV6-2 or TRBV6-3 and TRBJ2-1; 13 bases align to TRBD2. The germline V gene has CDR1 MNHEY and CDR2 SVGEGT. The CDR3 covers 18 residues. V lost 0 bases and J lost 3; bases outside the gene matches: 5. The CDR3 DNA reads as TGTGCCAGCAGTTACTCGCCACTAGCGGGAGGGGACTACAATGAGCAGTTCTTC. Translating gives CASSYSPLAGGDYNEQFF.

This clonotype has just a few counts. The CDR3 bases are TGTGCCAGCTCAGGGCAGATTAATGAAAAACTGTTTTTT. It yields the protein CASSGQINEKLFF. The genes are TRBV18 and TRBJ1-4; D is ambiguous. With 5 bases removed from V and 4 bases from J, the gap between germline ends came to 8 bases. CDR3 length: 13 amino acids. The germline V gene has CDR1 KGHSH and CDR2 LQKENI.